These T cell receptor beta chains were read from a single sample in a study of blood T cells in healthy people across ages. TCRdb called the 5' RACE reads again in MiXCR, with one record for every CDR3 protein. Of approximately 690,000 distinct CDR3 sequences listed, roughly two fifths are singletons. The material sequenced was blood. All receptors derive from an older man in good health. Each CDR3 is given with its conserved first and last residue. The D gene is left open where the match is weak. Where a row states a size, it is once, few, many or the class of an expanded clone; other rows omit it.

TRBJ1-1 few TRBV7-8 NA TGTGCCAGCAGCTTAGGTATGCGTAACGGTCTAGCTGAAGCTTTCTTT CASSLGMRNGLAEAFF
TRBJ1-2 NA TRBV6-2/TRBV6-3 NA TGTGCCAGCAGTTACCCGGGACGGAGGAACTATGGCTACACCTTC CASSYPGRRNYGYTF
TRBJ2-1 many TRBV7-2 NA TGTGCCAGCAGCTGGGAGCAGTTCTTC CASSWEQFF
TRBJ1-3 NA TRBV27 NA TGTGCCAGCAGTCCAAACCGAGACTCTGGAAACACCATATATTTT CASSPNRDSGNTIYF
TRBJ2-5 NA TRBV4-3 TRBD2 TGCGCCAGCAGCCCTTTCCCAGCGGGAGGCATGGAGGCCCAAGAGACCCAGTACTTC CASSPFPAGGMEAQETQYF
TRBJ1-2 NA TRBV6-6 NA TGTGCCAGCAGTTACGGGCGGGGGCTCGCTGGCTACACCTTC CASSYGRGLAGYTF
TRBJ2-3 few TRBV20-1 TRBD1 TGCAGTGCTTCCCGGGACAGGCAAGATACGCAGTATTTT CSASRDRQDTQYF
TRBJ2-3 few TRBV29-1 NA TGCAGCGTTGAGGTATCTAGCACAGATACGCAGTATTTT CSVEVSSTDTQYF
TRBJ1-3 NA TRBV11-3 NA TGTGCCAGCAGCCCCGGGACCGAGGGGGGCACCATATATTTT CASSPGTEGGTIYF
TRBJ1-4 NA TRBV10-3 NA TGTGCCACCAATCGGGGATCTAATGAAAAACTGTTTTTT CATNRGSNEKLFF
TRBJ2-3 NA TRBV20-1 TRBD2 TGCAGTGCGGGGACTAGTTTGGATACGCAGTATTTT CSAGTSLDTQYF
TRBJ1-6 few TRBV20-1 NA TGCAGTGCTAGTATTGCGGAGGATAATTCACCCCTCCACTTT CSASIAEDNSPLHF
TRBJ1-4 few TRBV4-1 NA TGCGCCAGCAGCCAAGGTGGAGGGGTAGAAAAACTGTTTTTT CASSQGGGVEKLFF
TRBJ2-7 NA TRBV15 NA TGTGCCACCAGCAGAATGAGGGGACCCCTCTACGAGCAGTACTTC CATSRMRGPLYEQYF
TRBJ2-1 few TRBV4-3 TRBD2 TGCGCCAGCAGTCAACAGTTCGGGAGGGCCGCAAATGAGCAGTTCTTC CASSQQFGRAANEQFF
TRBJ2-1 NA TRBV7-3 NA TGTGCCAGCCAGATAGAGGCAGGGGTGGATGAGCAGTTCTTC CASQIEAGVDEQFF
TRBJ2-7 many TRBV6-1 NA TGTGCCAGCAGTGAAGTACAATATCGGGGGCTCACCTACAATGAGCAGTACTTC CASSEVQYRGLTYNEQYF
TRBJ1-5 NA TRBV24-1 NA TGTGCCACAAACGGGCAGGGGAGCAATCAGCCCCAGCATTTT CATNGQGSNQPQHF
TRBJ2-7 NA TRBV7-3 TRBD2 TGTGCCAGCAGCGTGGCGGGAGGGCGCGGGGAGCAGTACTTC CASSVAGGRGEQYF
TRBJ2-5 NA TRBV5-1 TRBD1 TGCGCCAGCAGCATACAGGGGGCCCAGGAGACCCAGTACTTC CASSIQGAQETQYF
TRBJ2-7 NA TRBV20-1 TRBD2 TGCAGTGCTAGAAGGGGACTAGCCGACAATGAGCAGTACTTC CSARRGLADNEQYF
TRBJ2-3 few TRBV7-2 NA TGTGCCAGCAGCTTAAGCCTCCAGGGGGGCGGAAGCACAGATACGCAGTATTTT CASSLSLQGGGSTDTQYF
TRBJ2-7 NA TRBV10-1 NA TGCGCCAGCAGTGAGGACGGGTACGAGCAGTACTTC CASSEDGYEQYF
TRBJ2-1 many TRBV9 NA TGTGCCAGCAGCGTAGATGTGGGTGAGCAGTTCTTC CASSVDVGEQFF
TRBJ2-3 many TRBV12-3/TRBV12-4 NA TGTGCCAGCAGTTTGACAGGATCAAGCACAGATACGCAGTATTTT CASSLTGSSTDTQYF
TRBJ2-6 few TRBV7-3 TRBD1 TGTGCCAGCAGCTTCTTGGGGCCGGGACAGGTGTACTCTGGGGCCAACGTCCTGACTTTC CASSFLGPGQVYSGANVLTF
TRBJ2-2 few TRBV7-2 NA TGTGCCAGCAGCTTAGAGGGAACCTATTCGAACACCGGGGAGCTGTTTTTT CASSLEGTYSNTGELFF
TRBJ2-1 NA TRBV6-2/TRBV6-3 TRBD2 TGTGTCAGCAGTTGGACTAGCGGGGGGGATGAGCAGTTCTTC CVSSWTSGGDEQFF